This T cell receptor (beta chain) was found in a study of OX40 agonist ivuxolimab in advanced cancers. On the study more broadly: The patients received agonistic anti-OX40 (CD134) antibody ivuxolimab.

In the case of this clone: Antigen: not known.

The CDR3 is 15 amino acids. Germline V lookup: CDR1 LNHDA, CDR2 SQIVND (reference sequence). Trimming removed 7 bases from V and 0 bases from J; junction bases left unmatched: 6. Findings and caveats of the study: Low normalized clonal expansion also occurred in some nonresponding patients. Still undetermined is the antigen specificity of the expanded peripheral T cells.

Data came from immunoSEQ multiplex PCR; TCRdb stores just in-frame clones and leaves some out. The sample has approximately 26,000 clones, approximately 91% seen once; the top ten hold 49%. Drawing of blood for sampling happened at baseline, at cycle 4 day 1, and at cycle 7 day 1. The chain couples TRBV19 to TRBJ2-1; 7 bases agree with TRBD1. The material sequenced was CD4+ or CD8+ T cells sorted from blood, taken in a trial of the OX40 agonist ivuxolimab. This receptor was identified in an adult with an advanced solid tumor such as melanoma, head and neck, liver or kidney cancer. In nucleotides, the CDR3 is TGTGCCAGTAACAAGGGACAGAGCTCCTACAATGAGCAGTTCTTC. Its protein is CASNKGQSSYNEQFF.